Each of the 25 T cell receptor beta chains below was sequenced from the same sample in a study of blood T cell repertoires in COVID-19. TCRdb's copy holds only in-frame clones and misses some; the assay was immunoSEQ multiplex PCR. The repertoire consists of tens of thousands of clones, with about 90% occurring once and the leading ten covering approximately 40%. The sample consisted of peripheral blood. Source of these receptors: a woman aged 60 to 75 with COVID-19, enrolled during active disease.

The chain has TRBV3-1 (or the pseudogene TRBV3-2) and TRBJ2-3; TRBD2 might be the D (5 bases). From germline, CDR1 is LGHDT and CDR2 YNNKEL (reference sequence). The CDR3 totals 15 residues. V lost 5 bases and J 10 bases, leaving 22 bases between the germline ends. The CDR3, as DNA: TGTGCCAGCAGCATCGGGGTTGGTCAAGTAGTCCCGCAGTATTTT. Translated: CASSIGVGQVVPQYF.

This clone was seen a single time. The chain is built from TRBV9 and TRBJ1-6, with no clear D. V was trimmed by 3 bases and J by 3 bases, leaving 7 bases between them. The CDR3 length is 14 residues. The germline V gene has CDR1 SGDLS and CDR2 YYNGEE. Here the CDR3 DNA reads TGTGCCAGCAGCGCCCAGGTCTATAATTCACCCCTCCACTTT. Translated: CASSAQVYNSPLHF.

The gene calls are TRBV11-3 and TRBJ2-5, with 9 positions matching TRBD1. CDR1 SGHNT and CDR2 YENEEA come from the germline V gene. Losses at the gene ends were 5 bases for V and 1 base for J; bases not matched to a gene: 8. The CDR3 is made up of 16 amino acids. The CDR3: CASSPSLTGGQETQYF. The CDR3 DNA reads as TGTGCCAGCAGCCCGTCCCTGACAGGGGGCCAAGAGACCCAGTACTTC.

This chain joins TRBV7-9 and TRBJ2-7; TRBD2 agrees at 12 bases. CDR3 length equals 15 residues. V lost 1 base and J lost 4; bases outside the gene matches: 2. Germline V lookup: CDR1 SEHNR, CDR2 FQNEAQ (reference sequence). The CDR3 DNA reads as TGTGCCAGCAGCTTAGAGACTAGCGGGAGTTACGAGCAGTACTTC. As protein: CASSLETSGSYEQYF. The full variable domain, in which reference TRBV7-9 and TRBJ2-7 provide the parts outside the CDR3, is DTGVSQNPRHKITKRGQNVTFRCDPISEHNRLYWYRQTLGQGPEFLTYFQNEAQLEKSRLLSDRFSAERPKGSFSTLEIQRTEQGDSAMYLCASSLETSGSYEQYFGPGTRLTVT.

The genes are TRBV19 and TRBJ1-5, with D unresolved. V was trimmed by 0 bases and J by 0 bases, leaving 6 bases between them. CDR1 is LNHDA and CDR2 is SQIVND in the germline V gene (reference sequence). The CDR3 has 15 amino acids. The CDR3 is CASSIEYYSNQPQHF. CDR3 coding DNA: TGTGCCAGTAGTATAGAATATTATAGCAATCAGCCCCAGCATTTT.

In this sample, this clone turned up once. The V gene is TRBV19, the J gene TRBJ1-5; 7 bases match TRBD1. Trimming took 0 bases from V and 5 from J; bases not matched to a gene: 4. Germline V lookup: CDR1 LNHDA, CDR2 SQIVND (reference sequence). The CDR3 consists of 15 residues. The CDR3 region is CASSIELGGHQPQHF. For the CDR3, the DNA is TGTGCCAGTAGTATAGAGTTAGGGGGCCATCAGCCCCAGCATTTT.

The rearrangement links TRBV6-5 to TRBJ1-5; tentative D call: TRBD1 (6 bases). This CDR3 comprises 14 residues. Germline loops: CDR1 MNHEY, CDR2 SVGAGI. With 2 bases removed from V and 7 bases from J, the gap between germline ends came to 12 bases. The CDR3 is CASSYGGAGQPQHF. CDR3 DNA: TGTGCCAGCAGTTACGGGGGGGCAGGGCAGCCCCAGCATTTT.

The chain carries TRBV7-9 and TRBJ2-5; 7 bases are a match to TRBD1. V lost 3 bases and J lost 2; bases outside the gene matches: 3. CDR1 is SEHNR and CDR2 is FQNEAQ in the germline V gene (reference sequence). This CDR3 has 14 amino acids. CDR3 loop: CASSFGTAQETQYF. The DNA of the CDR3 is TGTGCCAGCAGCTTTGGGACAGCTCAAGAGACCCAGTACTTC.

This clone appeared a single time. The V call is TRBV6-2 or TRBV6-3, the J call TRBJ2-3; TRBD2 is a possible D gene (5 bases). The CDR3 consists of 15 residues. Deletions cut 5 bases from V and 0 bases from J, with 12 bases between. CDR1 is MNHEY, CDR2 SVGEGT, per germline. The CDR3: CASSPLGGSTDTQYF. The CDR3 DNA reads TGTGCCAGCAGTCCCTTGGGCGGGAGCACAGATACGCAGTATTTT.

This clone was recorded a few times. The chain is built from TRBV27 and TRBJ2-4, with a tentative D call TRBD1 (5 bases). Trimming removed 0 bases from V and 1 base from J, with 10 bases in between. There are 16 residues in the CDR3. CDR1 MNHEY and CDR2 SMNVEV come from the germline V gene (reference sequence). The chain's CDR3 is CASSLSPGNAKNIQYF. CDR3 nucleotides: TGTGCCAGCAGTTTATCGCCAGGGAATGCCAAAAACATTCAGTACTTC.

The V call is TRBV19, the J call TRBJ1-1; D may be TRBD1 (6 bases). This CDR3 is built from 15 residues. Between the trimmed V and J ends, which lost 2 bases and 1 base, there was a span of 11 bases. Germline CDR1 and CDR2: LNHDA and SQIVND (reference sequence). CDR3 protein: CASSIMAGANTEAFF. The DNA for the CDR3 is TGTGCCAGTAGTATAATGGCGGGGGCGAACACTGAAGCTTTCTTT.

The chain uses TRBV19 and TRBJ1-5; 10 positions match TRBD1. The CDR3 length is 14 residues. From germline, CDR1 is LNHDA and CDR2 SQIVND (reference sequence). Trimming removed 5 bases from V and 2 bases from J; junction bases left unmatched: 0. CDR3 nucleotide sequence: TGTGCCAGTAGTGGGACAGGGGGCAATCAGCCCCAGCATTTT. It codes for CASSGTGGNQPQHF.

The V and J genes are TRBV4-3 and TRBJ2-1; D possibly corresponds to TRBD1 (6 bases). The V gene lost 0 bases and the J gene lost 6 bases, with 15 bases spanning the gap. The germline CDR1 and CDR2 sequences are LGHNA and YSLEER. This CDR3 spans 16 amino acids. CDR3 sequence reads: CASSQDPGAGSNEQFF. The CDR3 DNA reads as TGCGCCAGCAGCCAAGATCCAGGGGCCGGTAGCAATGAGCAGTTCTTC.

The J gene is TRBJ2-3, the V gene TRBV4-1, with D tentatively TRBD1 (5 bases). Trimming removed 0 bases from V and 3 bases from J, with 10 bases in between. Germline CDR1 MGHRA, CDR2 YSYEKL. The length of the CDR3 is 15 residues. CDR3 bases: TGCGCCAGCAGCCAAGACCCTAGGGGTACAGATACGCAGTATTTT. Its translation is CASSQDPRGTDTQYF.

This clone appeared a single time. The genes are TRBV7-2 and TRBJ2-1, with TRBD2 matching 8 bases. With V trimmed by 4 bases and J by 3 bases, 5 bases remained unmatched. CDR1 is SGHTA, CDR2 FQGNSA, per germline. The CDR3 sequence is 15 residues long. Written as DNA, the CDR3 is TGTGCCAGCAGCTCGGAAGCGGGGGTCTACAATGAGCAGTTCTTC. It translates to CASSSEAGVYNEQFF.

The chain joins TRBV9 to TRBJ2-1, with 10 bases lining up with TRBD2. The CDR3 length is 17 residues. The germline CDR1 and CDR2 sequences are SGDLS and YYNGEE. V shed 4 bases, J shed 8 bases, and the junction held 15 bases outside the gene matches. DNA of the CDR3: TGTGCCAGCAGCCCCAAGCGGGGGGGCGCTGTGGGCCATGAGCAGTTCTTC. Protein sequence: CASSPKRGGAVGHEQFF.

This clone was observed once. Written as DNA, the CDR3 is TGCGCCAGCAGCCAAGATCGCCTAGCGGTCCCAGATACGCAGTATTTT. Its translation is CASSQDRLAVPDTQYF. V and J are TRBV4-1 and TRBJ2-3; TRBD2 matches 7 bases. The CDR3 loop spans 16 amino acids. The germline V gene has CDR1 MGHRA and CDR2 YSYEKL. J lost 4 bases, V lost 0 bases, and 7 bases had no gene match.

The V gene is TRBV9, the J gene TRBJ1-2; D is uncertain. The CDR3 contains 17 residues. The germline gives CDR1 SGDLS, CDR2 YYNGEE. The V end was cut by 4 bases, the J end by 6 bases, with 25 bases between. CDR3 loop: CASSSPSRTAERDGYTF. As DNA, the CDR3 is TGTGCCAGCAGCTCCCCCTCCCGGACCGCAGAGCGGGATGGCTACACCTTC.

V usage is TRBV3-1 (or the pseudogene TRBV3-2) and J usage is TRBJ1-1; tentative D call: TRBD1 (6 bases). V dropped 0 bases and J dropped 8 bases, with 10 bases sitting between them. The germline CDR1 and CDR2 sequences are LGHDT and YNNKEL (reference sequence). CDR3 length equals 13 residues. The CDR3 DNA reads TGTGCCAGCAGCCAAGAGGATACAGGGGAAGCTTTCTTT. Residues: CASSQEDTGEAFF.

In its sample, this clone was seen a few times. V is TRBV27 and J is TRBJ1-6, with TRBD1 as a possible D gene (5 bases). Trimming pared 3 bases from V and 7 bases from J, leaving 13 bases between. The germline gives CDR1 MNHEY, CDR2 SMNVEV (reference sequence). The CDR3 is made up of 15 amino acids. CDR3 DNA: TGTGCCAGCAGTTTCGCAGGGTTTTCGAATTCACCCCTCCACTTT. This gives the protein CASSFAGFSNSPLHF.

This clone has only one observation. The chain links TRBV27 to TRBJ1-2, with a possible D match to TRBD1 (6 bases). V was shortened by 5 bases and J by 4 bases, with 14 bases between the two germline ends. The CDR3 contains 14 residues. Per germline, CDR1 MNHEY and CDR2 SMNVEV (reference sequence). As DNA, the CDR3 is TGTGCCAGCAGTCCCCCGGGGGGCTTCTATGGCTACACCTTC. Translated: CASSPPGGFYGYTF.

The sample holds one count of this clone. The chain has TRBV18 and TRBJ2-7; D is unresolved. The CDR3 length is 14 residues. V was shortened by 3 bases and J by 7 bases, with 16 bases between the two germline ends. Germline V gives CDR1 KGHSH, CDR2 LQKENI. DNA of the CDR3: TGTGCCAGCTCACCCTTCTCGGAGCCGAGGGAGCAGTACTTC. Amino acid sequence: CASSPFSEPREQYF. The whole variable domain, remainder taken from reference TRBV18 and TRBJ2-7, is NAGVMQNPRHLVRRRGQEARLRCSPMKGHSHVYWYRQLPEEGLKFMVYLQKENIIDESGMPKERFSAEFPKEGPSILRIQQVVRGDSAAYFCASSPFSEPREQYFGPGTRLTVT.

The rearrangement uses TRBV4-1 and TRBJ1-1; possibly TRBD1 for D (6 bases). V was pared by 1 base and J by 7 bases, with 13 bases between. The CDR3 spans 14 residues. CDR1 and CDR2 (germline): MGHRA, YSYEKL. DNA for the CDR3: TGCGCCAGCAGCCAAGGCAATCCAGGGGTTGAAGCTTTCTTT. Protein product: CASSQGNPGVEAFF.

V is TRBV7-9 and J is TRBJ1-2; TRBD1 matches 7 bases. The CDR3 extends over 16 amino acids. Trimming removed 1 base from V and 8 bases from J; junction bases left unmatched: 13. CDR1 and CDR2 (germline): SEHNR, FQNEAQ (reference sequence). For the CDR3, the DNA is TGTGCCAGCAGCTTAGGGGTCCGGGACAGCGGTCGGGGCTACACCTTC. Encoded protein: CASSLGVRDSGRGYTF.

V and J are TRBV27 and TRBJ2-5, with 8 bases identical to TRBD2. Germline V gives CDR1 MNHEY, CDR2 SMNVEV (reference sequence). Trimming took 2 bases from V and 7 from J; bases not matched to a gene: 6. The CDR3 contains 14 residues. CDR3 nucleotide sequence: TGTGCCAGCAGTTTAGGTGCGGGACTAGGGACCCAGTACTTC. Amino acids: CASSLGAGLGTQYF.